This T cell receptor (beta chain) originates from a study of T cell repertoires in cytomegalovirus infection. Turning to the study itself: CMV epitopes used comprised recently identified HLA-C-restricted ones and well-studied HLA-B-restricted ones. Public TCR beta signatures were indicative of both CMV infection and a matching HLA type. Study-level findings and limits: The response measured ex vivo was dominated by TCR beta clonotypes (HLA-C-restricted and CMV-specific). Carriage of CMV together with the relevant HLA was identifiable through cumulative public TCR beta family frequency.

In this sample, this clonotype turned up a few times. Its antigen is unidentified. TCRdb re-called the reads through MiXCR, storing one row per CDR3 protein. The table records around 77,000 distinct CDR3 sequences, about 20% of them present only once. This CDR3 is 16 amino acids long. Trimming pared 5 bases from V and 5 bases from J, leaving 19 bases between. CDR1 is SGHTA and CDR2 is FQGNSA in the germline V gene. The sequencing here drew on CD8+ T cells from cultured PBMCs, taken from culture after CMV antigen stimulation. This clonotype was sampled from a human donor in good health (CMV status not recorded). Some clones in this sample may be carry-over from other donors' samples. The chain links TRBV7-2 to TRBJ2-1; a weak D match, TRBD2 (7 bases). Here the CDR3 DNA reads TGTGCCAGCAGCCCGCGCGAGGGGGGGCCCCACAATGAGCAGTTCTTC. Amino acid sequence: CASSPREGGPHNEQFF.